A selection of T cell receptor beta chains follows, all from one sample in a study of OX40 agonist ivuxolimab in advanced cancers. Assay used: immunoSEQ multiplex PCR; TCRdb lists only in-frame clones, some missing. The table has 65,000 or so clones, roughly 90% seen once. This specimen was CD4+ or CD8+ T cells sorted from blood, taken in a trial of the OX40 agonist ivuxolimab. All receptors derive from an adult with an advanced solid tumor such as melanoma, head and neck, liver or kidney cancer. The CDR3 runs from the conserved cysteine through the conserved F or W. Fields, in order: D gene, V gene, clone size, J gene, CDR3 DNA, CDR3 protein. The D gene is left open where the match is weak. Clone size, where shown, is once, few, many, or a class for clones that have expanded.

-	TRBV28	-	TRBJ2-7	TGTGCCAGCAGTTTCCCCGGCGGGACACCTAAAGCCTACGAGCAGTACTTC	CASSFPGGTPKAYEQYF
TRBD1	TRBV5-1	-	TRBJ2-3	TGCGCCAGCAGCGGGAGGACAGGGTGGTTCACCTTCACAGATACGCAGTATTTT	CASSGRTGWFTFTDTQYF
-	TRBV2	-	TRBJ2-7	TGTGCCAGCAGTGGATGGCACCGACTCAACTACGAGCAGTACTTC	CASSGWHRLNYEQYF
-	TRBV11-2	-	TRBJ1-5	TGTGCCAGCAGCTTAGAGTTTGGTCAGCCCCAGCATTTT	CASSLEFGQPQHF
TRBD1	TRBV27	-	TRBJ1-6	TGTGCCAGCAGTTCAGACAGGGGCAGGGATTCACCCCTCCACTTT	CASSSDRGRDSPLHF
-	TRBV7-9	-	TRBJ2-2	TGTGCCAGCAGCCTTGCGTGGGGGGCTGACACCGGGGAGCTGTTTTTT	CASSLAWGADTGELFF
TRBD1	TRBV29-1	-	TRBJ2-5	TGCAGCGCCCGGGACAGGGGGCAAGTAGAGACCCAGTACTTC	CSARDRGQVETQYF
TRBD2	TRBV9	-	TRBJ2-1	TGTGCCAGCAGCGGACAACTAGCGGGGGGGCGCAATGAGCAGTTCTTC	CASSGQLAGGRNEQFF
-	TRBV7-2	once	TRBJ2-7	TGTGCCAGCAGCTTAGTCTGGGACCCCACGGCCTACGAGCAGTACTTC	CASSLVWDPTAYEQYF
TRBD2	TRBV5-1	-	TRBJ2-2	TGCGCCAGCAGCTTCGGGGGGGCGCCCGGGGAGCTGTTTTTT	CASSFGGAPGELFF
TRBD1	TRBV7-2	-	TRBJ1-1	TGTGCCAGCAGCTTAGAGGGGGGGACAGGCGAAGCTTTCTTT	CASSLEGGTGEAFF
TRBD1	TRBV13	few	TRBJ1-5	TGTGCCAGCAGCGTAGACAGGGACCAGCCCCAGCATTTT	CASSVDRDQPQHF
-	TRBV5-1	-	TRBJ2-7	TGCGCCAGCAGCCAAACAGGGAAGCCTCCCTACGAGCAGTACTTC	CASSQTGKPPYEQYF
TRBD1	TRBV6-1	-	TRBJ1-1	TGTGCCAGCAACGGGGGGACAGCGAACACTGAAGCTTTCTTT	CASNGGTANTEAFF
-	TRBV18	-	TRBJ2-7	TGTGCCAGCTCACCAGGCCCGGGCTCGTTTTACGAGCAGTACTTC	CASSPGPGSFYEQYF
-	TRBV30	-	TRBJ1-1	TGTGCCTGGCGAGGGGGGGGAGACACTGAAGCTTTCTTT	CAWRGGGDTEAFF
-	TRBV5-1	-	TRBJ1-2	TGCGCCAGCAGCCCCAATCTGGGGGGCGCGAATGGCTACACCTTC	CASSPNLGGANGYTF
-	TRBV6-4	-	TRBJ1-1	TGTGCCAGCAGTGACTCGAGTAGGGGCACTGAAGCTTTCTTT	CASSDSSRGTEAFF
-	TRBV6-5	once	TRBJ1-1	TGTGCCAGCAGGACGCATGAGAACACTGAAGCTTTCTTT	CASRTHENTEAFF
-	TRBV6-5	-	TRBJ1-1	TGTGCCAGCAATAGGGACCTGGGCACTGAAGCTTTCTTT	CASNRDLGTEAFF
-	TRBV23-1	-	TRBJ2-2	TGCGCCAGCAGCTTTCCAGGGGTCACCGGGGAGCTGTTTTTT	CASSFPGVTGELFF
-	TRBV18	-	TRBJ1-1	TGTGCCAGCTCACCCACGGACACGGGAGCCCCTGAAGCTTTCTTT	CASSPTDTGAPEAFF
-	TRBV5-1	many	TRBJ2-6	TGCGCCAGCAGCCAGCAGCTTTCGGCCTCTGGGGCCAACGTCCTGACTTTC	CASSQQLSASGANVLTF
-	TRBV7-3	once	TRBJ2-6	TGTGCCAGCAGCCCGCCAGGGGCTGGGGCCAACGTCCTGACTTTC	CASSPPGAGANVLTF
TRBD1	TRBV27	-	TRBJ1-6	TGTGCCAGCAGTTTATCGGCGGGACAGCCTTTAACACTCCACTTT	CASSLSAGQPLTLHF
-	TRBV19	-	TRBJ1-2	TGTGCCAGTAGATCCCTGATCGGCAGGGTCATAGTCGGCTACACCTTC	CASRSLIGRVIVGYTF
-	TRBV5-6	-	TRBJ1-2	TGTGCCAGCAGTCCCGGGGCCAGCTATGGCTACACCTTC	CASSPGASYGYTF
TRBD2	TRBV19	-	TRBJ2-5	TGTGCCAGTAGTGGTCTAGCGGGGCAACAAGAGACCCAGTACTTC	CASSGLAGQQETQYF
TRBD2	TRBV19	-	TRBJ2-3	TGTGCCAGTAGTTCTCGCGGGGGTCAGGATACGCAGTATTTT	CASSSRGGQDTQYF
-	TRBV2	-	TRBJ1-6	TGTGCCAGCAGTGAAGGGGGACGTCAGGCACCCCTCCACTTT	CASSEGGRQAPLHF